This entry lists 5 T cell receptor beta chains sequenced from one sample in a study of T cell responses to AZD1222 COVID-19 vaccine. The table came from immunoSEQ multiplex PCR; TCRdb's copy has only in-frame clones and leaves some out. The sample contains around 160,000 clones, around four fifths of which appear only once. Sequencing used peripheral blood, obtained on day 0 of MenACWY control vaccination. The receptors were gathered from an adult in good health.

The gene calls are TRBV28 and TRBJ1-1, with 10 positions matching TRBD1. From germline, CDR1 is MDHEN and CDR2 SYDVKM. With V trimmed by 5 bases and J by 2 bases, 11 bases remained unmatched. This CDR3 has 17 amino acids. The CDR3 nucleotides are TGTGCCAGCAGTGTGACAGGGGGCCTAGGCCTAAACACTGAAGCTTTCTTT. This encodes CASSVTGGLGLNTEAFF.

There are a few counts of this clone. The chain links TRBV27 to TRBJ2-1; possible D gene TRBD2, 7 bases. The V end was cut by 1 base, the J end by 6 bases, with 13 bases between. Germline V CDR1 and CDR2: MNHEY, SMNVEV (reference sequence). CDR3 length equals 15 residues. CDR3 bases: TGTGCCAGCAGTTTATTGGGGGGGGGCTTCAATGAGCAGTTCTTC. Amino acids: CASSLLGGGFNEQFF.

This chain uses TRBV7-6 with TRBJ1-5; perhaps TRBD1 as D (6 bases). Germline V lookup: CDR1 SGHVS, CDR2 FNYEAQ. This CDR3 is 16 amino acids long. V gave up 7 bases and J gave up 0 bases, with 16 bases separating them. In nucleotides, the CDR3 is TGTGCCAGCACCCTACGGACAGTCTATAGCAATCAGCCCCAGCATTTT. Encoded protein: CASTLRTVYSNQPQHF.

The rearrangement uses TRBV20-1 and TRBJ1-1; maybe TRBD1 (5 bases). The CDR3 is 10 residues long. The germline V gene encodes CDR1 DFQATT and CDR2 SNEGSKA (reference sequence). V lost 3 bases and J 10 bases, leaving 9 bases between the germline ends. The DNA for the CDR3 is TGCAGTGCTAGGATGGGGACAGCTTTCTTT. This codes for CSARMGTAFF.

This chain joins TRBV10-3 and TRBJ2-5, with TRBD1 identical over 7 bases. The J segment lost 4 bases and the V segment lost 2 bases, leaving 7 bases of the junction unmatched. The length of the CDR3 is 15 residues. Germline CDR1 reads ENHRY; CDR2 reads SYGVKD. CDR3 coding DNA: TGTGCCATCAGTGAGGACAGGGTAAAAGGAGAGACCCAGTACTTC. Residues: CAISEDRVKGETQYF.